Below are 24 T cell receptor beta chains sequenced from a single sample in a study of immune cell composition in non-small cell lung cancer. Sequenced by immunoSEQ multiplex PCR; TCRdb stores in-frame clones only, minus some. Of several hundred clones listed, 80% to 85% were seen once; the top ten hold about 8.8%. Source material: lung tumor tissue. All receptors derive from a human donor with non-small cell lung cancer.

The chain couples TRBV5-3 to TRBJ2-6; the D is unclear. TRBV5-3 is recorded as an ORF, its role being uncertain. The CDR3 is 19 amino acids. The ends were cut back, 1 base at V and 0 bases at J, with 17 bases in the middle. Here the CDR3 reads CARSLSRPGSNSGANVLTF. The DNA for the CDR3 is TGTGCCAGAAGCTTGTCCCGGCCAGGTTCTAACTCTGGGGCCAACGTCCTGACTTTC.

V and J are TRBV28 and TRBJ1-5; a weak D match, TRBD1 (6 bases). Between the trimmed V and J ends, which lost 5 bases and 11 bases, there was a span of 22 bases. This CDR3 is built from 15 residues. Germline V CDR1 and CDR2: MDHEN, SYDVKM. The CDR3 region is CASSLMWQGKVSQHF. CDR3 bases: TGTGCCAGCAGTCTTATGTGGCAGGGGAAAGTATCCCAGCATTTT. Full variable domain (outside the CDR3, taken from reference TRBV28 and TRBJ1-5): DVKVTQSSRYLVKRTGEKVFLECVQDMDHENMFWYRQDPGLGLRLIYFSYDVKMKEKGDIPEGYSVSREKKERFSLILESASTNQTSMYLCASSLMWQGKVSQHFGDGTRLSIL.

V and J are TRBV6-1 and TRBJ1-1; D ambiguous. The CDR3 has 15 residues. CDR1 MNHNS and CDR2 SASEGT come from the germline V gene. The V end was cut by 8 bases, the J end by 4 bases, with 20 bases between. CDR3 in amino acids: CASAHLHGVGTEAFF. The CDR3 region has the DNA TGTGCCAGCGCCCACTTGCACGGGGTGGGCACTGAAGCTTTCTTT.

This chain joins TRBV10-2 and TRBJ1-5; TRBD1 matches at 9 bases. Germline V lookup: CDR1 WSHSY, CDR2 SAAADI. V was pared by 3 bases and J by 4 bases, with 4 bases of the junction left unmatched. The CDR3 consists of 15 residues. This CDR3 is CASSEDRGVNQPQHF. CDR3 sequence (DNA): TGCGCCAGCAGTGAAGACAGGGGGGTAAATCAGCCCCAGCATTTT.

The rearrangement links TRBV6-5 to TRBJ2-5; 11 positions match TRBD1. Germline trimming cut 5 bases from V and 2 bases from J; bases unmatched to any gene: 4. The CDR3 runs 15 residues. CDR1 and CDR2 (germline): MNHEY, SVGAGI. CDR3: CASSIGTGGQETQYF. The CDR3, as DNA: TGTGCCAGCAGTATCGGGACAGGGGGGCAAGAGACCCAGTACTTC.

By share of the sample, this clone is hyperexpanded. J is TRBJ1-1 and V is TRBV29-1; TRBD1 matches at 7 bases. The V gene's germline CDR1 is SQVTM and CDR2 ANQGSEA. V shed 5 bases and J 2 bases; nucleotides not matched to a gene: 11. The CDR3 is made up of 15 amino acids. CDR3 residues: CSVRPVGQLNTEAFF. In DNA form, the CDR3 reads TGCAGCGTTCGCCCCGTGGGACAGCTAAACACTGAAGCTTTCTTT.

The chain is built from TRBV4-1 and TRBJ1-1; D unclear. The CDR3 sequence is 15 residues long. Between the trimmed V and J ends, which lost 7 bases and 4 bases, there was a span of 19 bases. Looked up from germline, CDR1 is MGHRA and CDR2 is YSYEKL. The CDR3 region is CASTEEGTSGTEAFF. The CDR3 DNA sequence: TGCGCCAGCACCGAAGAAGGCACCAGCGGCACTGAAGCTTTCTTT.

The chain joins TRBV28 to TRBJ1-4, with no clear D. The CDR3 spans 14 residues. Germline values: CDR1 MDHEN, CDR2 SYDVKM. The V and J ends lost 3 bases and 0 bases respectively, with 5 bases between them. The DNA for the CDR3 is TGTGCCAGCAGTTTGAGGGCAACTAATGAAAAACTGTTTTTT. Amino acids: CASSLRATNEKLFF.

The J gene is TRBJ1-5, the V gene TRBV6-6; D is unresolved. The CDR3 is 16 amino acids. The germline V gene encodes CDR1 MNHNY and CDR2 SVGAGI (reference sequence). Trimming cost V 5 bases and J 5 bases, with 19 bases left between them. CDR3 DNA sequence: TGTGCCAGCAGTCCCCAAACAGTCATCTCTTATCAGCCCCAGCATTTT. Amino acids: CASSPQTVISYQPQHF.

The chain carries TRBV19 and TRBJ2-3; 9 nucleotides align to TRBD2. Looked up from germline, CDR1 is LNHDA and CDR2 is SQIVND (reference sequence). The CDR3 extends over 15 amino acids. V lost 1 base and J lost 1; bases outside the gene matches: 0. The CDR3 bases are TGTGCCAGTAGTATAGTAGCGGGGGGCACAGATACGCAGTATTTT. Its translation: CASSIVAGGTDTQYF. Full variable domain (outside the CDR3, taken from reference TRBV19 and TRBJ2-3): DGGITQSPKYLFRKEGQNVTLSCEQNLNHDAMYWYRQDPGQGLRLIYYSQIVNDFQKGDIAEGYSVSREKKESFPLTVTSAQKNPTAFYLCASSIVAGGTDTQYFGPGTRLTVL.

CDR3: CASSPTSGGAGELFF. The CDR3 DNA follows: TGCGCCAGCAGCCCAACTAGCGGGGGAGCCGGGGAGCTGTTTTTT. The genes are TRBV5-1 and TRBJ2-2, with 11 bases lining up with TRBD2. V was clipped by 4 bases and J by 6 bases; unmatched bases: 5. This CDR3 contains 15 residues. The germline V gene has CDR1 SGHRS and CDR2 YFSETQ.

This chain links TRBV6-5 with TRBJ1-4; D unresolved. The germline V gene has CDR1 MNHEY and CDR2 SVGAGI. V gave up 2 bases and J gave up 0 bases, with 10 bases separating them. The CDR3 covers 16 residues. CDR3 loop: CASSYGAETTNEKLFF. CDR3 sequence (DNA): TGTGCCAGCAGTTACGGTGCCGAGACAACTAATGAAAAACTGTTTTTT.

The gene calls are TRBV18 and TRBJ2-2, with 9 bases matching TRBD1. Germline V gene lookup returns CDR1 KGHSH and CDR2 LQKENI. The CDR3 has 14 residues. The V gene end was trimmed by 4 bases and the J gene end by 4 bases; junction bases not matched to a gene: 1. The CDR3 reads CASSQGQGTGELFF. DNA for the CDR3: TGTGCCAGCTCACAGGGACAGGGCACCGGGGAGCTGTTTTTT.

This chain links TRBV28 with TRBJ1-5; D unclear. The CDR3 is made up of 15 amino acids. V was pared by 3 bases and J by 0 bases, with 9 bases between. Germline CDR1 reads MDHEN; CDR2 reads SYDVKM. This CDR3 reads CASSFFVSSNQPQHF. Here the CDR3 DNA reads TGTGCCAGCAGTTTTTTCGTTAGTAGCAATCAGCCCCAGCATTTT.

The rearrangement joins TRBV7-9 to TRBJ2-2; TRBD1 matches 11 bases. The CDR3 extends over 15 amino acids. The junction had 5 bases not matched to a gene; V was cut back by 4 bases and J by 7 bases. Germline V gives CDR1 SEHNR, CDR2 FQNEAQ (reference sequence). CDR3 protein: CASSSGQGAGGELFF. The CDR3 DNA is TGTGCCAGCAGCTCCGGACAGGGGGCTGGCGGGGAGCTGTTTTTT.

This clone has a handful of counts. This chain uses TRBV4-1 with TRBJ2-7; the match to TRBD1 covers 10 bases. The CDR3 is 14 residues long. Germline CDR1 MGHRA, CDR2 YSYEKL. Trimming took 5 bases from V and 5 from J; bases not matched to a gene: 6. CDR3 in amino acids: CASSFRQGADEQYF. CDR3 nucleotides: TGCGCCAGCAGCTTCCGACAGGGGGCGGACGAGCAGTACTTC.

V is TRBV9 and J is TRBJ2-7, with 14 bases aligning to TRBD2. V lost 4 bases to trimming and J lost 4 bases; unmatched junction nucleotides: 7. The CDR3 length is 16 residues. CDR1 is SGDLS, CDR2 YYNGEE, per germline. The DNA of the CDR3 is TGTGCCAGCAGCCCTCCGGGACTAGCGGGAGTTTACGAGCAGTACTTC. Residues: CASSPPGLAGVYEQYF.

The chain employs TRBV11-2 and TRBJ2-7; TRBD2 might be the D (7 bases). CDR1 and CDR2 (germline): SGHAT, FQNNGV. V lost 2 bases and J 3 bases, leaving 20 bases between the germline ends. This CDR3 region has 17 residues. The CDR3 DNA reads TGTGCCAGCAGCTTATACTCTAGGGGGGGGGAAAACTACGAGCAGTACTTC. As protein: CASSLYSRGGENYEQYF.

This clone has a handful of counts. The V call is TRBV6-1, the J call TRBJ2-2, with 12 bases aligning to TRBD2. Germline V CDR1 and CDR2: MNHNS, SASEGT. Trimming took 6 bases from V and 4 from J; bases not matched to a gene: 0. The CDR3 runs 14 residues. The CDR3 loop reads CASRTSGSTGELFF. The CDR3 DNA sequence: TGTGCCAGCAGGACTAGCGGGAGCACCGGGGAGCTGTTTTTT.

The CDR3 loop is CASSIVELPTNEQFF. CDR3 in DNA: TGTGCCAGTAGTATAGTTGAACTACCAACCAATGAGCAGTTCTTC. The gene calls are TRBV19 and TRBJ2-1; D is unclear. Germline V gene lookup returns CDR1 LNHDA and CDR2 SQIVND (reference sequence). V lost 1 base to trimming and J lost 6 bases, with 13 bases between them. This CDR3 is built from 15 residues.

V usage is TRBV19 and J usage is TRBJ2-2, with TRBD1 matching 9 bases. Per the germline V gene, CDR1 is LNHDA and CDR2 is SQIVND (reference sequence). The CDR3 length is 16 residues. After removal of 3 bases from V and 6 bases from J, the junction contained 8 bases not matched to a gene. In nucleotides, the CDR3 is TGTGCCAGTAGTATCTTCGGACAGGGGAGCTCCGGGGAGCTGTTTTTT. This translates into CASSIFGQGSSGELFF.

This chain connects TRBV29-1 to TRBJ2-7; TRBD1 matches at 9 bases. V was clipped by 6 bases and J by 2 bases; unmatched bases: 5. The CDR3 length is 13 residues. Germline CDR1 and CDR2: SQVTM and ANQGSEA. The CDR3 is CSVGTGKAYEQYF. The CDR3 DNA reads TGCAGCGTAGGGACAGGGAAGGCCTACGAGCAGTACTTC.

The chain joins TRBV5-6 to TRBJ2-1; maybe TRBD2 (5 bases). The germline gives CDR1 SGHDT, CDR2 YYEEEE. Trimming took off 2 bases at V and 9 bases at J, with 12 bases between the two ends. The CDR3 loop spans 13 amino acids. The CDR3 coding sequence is TGTGCCAGCAGCTTCCCGGGGTTTCCTGAGCAGTTCTTC. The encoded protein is CASSFPGFPEQFF.

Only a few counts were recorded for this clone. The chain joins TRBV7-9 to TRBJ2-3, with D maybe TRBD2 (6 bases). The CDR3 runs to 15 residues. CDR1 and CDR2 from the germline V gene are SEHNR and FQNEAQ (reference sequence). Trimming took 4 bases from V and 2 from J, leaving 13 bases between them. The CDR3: CASSWGVTPTDTQYF. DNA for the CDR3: TGTGCCAGCAGCTGGGGGGTCACCCCCACAGATACGCAGTATTTT.